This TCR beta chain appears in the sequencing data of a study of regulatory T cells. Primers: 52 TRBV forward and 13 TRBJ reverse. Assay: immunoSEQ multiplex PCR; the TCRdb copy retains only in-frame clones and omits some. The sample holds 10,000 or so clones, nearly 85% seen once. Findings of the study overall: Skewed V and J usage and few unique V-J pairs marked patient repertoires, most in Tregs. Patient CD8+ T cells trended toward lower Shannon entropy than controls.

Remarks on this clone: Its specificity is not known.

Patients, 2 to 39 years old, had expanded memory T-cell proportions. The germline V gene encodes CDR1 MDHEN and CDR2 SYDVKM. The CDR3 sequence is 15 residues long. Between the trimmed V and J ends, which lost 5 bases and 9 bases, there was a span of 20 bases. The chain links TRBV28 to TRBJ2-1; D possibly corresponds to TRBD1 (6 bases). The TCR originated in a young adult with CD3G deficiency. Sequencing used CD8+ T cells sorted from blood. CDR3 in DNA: TGTGCCAGCAGTGATCCAGGGGCAGGGGTAGGTGAGCAGTTCTTC. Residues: CASSDPGAGVGEQFF.